What follows is one T cell receptor (beta chain) and its context. Its target is not known. CDR1 is MDHEN and CDR2 is SYDVKM in the germline V gene. V was trimmed by 4 bases and J by 8 bases, leaving 5 bases between them. This CDR3 has 11 residues. Here immunoSEQ multiplex PCR was the method, and the copy in TCRdb shows in-frame clones only, minus some. Of around 110,000 clones listed, just under 95% are singletons. This record belongs to a study of T cell responses to AZD1222 COVID-19 vaccine. Whole-study results and caveats: The donors showed a predominance of white British ancestry and of females, with possible underestimation of clonal diversity.

The receptor comes from an adult in good health. The rearrangement links TRBV28 to TRBJ2-2; unclear D gene. Sequencing used peripheral blood, obtained on day 0 of AZD1222 vaccination. CDR3 DNA: TGTGCCAGCAGTTCCACAGGGGAGCTGTTTTTT. Its translation: CASSSTGELFF.